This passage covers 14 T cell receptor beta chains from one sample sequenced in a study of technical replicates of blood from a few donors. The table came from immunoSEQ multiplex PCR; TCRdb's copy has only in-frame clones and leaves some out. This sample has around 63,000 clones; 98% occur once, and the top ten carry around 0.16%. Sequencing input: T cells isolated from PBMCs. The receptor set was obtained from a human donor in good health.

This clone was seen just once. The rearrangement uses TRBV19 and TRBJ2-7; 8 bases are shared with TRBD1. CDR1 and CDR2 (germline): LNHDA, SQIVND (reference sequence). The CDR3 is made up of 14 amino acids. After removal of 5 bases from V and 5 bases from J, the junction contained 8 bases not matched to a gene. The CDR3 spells CASSSFDRGNEQYF. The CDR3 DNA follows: TGTGCCAGTAGTTCTTTCGACAGGGGAAACGAGCAGTACTTC. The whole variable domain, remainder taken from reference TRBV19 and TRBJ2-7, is DGGITQSPKYLFRKEGQNVTLSCEQNLNHDAMYWYRQDPGQGLRLIYYSQIVNDFQKGDIAEGYSVSREKKESFPLTVTSAQKNPTAFYLCASSSFDRGNEQYFGPGTRLTVT.

The CDR3 sequence: CASSPPGLNQETQYF. CDR3 nucleotides: TGTGCCAGCTCACCACCGGGACTAAACCAAGAGACCCAGTACTTC. This rearrangement joins TRBV18 to TRBJ2-5; 7 bases match TRBD2. Germline CDR1 KGHSH, CDR2 LQKENI. V lost 0 bases to trimming and J lost 0 bases; unmatched junction nucleotides: 1. The CDR3 length is 15 residues.

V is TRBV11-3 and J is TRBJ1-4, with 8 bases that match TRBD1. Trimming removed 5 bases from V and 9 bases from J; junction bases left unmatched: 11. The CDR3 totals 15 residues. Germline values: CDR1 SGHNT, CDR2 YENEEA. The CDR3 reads CASSPTTGAIKKLFF. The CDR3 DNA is TGTGCCAGCAGCCCGACGACAGGGGCTATCAAAAAACTGTTTTTT.

This CDR3 is CATSRGAGGATYSYEQYF. CDR3 in DNA: TGTGCCACCAGCAGAGGAGCGGGGGGGGCCACCTACTCCTACGAGCAGTACTTC. V usage is TRBV15 and J usage is TRBJ2-7; TRBD2 matches at 10 bases. After removal of 1 base from V and 0 bases from J, the junction contained 9 bases not matched to a gene. The germline V gene encodes CDR1 LNHNV and CDR2 YYDKDF (reference sequence). The CDR3 has 18 amino acids. The full variable domain, in which reference TRBV15 and TRBJ2-7 provide the parts outside the CDR3, is DAMVIQNPRYQVTQFGKPVTLSCSQTLNHNVMYWYQQKSSQAPKLLFHYYDKDFNNEADTPDNFQSRRPNTSFCFLDIRSPGLGDTAMYLCATSRGAGGATYSYEQYFGPGTRLTVT.

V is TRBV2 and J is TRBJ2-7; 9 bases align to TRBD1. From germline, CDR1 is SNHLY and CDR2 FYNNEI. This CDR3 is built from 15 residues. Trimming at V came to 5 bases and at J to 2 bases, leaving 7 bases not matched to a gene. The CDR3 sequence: CASSQLDRGPYEQYF. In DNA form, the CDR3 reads TGTGCCAGCAGTCAACTGGACAGGGGCCCCTACGAGCAGTACTTC.

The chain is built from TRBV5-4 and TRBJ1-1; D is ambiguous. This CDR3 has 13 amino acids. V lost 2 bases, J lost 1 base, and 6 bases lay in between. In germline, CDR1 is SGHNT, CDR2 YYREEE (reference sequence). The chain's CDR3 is CASSFTENTEAFF. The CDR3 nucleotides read TGTGCCAGCAGCTTCACAGAGAACACTGAAGCTTTCTTT. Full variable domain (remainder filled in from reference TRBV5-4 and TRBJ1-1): ETGVTQSPTHLIKTRGQQVTLRCSSQSGHNTVSWYQQALGQGPQFIFQYYREEENGRGNFPPRFSGLQFPNYSSELNVNALELDDSALYLCASSFTENTEAFFGQGTRLTVV.

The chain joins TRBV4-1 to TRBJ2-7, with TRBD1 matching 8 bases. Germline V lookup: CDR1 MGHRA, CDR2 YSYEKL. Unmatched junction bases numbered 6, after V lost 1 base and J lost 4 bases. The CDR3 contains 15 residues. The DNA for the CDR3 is TGCGCCAGCAGCCAAGTGAGCAGGGGGCTATACGAGCAGTACTTC. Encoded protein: CASSQVSRGLYEQYF.

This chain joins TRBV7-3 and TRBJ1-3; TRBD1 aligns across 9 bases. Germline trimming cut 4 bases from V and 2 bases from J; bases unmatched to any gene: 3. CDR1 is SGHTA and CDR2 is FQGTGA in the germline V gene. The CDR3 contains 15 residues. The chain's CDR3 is CASSSRTGAGNTIYF. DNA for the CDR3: TGTGCCAGCAGCTCCCGGACAGGGGCTGGAAACACCATATATTTT. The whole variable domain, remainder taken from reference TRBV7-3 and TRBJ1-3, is GAGVSQTPSNKVTEKGKYVELRCDPISGHTALYWYRQSLGQGPEFLIYFQGTGAADDSGLPNDRFFAVRPEGSVSTLKIQRTERGDSAVYLCASSSRTGAGNTIYFGEGSWLTVV.

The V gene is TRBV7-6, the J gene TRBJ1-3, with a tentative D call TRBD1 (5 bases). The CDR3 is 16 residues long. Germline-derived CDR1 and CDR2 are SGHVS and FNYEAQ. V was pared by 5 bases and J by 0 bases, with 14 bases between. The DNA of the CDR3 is TGTGCCAGCAGCCGGGGGGACCTCCGCTCTGGAAACACCATATATTTT. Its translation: CASSRGDLRSGNTIYF.

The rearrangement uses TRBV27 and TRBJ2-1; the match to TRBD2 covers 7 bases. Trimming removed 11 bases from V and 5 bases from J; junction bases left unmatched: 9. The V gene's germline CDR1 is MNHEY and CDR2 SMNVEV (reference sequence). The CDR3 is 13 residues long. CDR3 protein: CASRRLADNEQFF. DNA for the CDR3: TGTGCCTCGAGACGGCTAGCGGACAATGAGCAGTTCTTC.

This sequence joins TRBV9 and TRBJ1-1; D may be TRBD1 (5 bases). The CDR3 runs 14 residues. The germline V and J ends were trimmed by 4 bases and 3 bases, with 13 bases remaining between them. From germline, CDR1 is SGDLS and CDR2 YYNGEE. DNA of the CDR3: TGTGCCAGCAGCCCAGGGATAGGCGACACTGAAGCTTTCTTT. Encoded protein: CASSPGIGDTEAFF.

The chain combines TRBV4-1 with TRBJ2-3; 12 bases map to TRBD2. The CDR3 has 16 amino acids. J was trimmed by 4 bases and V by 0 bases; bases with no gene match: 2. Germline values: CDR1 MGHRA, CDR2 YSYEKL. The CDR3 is CASSQERTSGADTQYF. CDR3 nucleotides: TGCGCCAGCAGCCAAGAACGGACTAGCGGGGCAGATACGCAGTATTTT.

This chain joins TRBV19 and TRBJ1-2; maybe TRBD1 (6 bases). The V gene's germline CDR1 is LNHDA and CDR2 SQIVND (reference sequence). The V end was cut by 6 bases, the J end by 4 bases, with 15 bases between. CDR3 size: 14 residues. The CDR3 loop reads CASRGTGWGYGYTF. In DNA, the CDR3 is TGTGCCAGTAGGGGTACAGGGTGGGGCTATGGCTACACCTTC.

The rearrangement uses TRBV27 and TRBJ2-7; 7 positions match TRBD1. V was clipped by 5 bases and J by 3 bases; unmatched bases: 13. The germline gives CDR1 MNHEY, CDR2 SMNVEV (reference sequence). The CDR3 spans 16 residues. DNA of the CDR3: TGTGCCAGCAGTCTGTACCCCGGGACAGAAAACTACGAGCAGTACTTC. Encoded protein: CASSLYPGTENYEQYF.